Presented here are 9 T cell receptor beta chains from one specimen sequenced in a study of molecular identifiers for immune sequencing clone quantification. MiXCR was run by TCRdb on the PCR reads, yielding one entry per CDR3 protein. The table lists over 600,000 distinct CDR3 sequences, 15% to 20% of them singletons. Source material: naive CD8+ T cells from blood, with Jurkat cell RNA spiked in. Subset reported: FACS-sorted CD8+CD4-CCR7+CD45RA+ naive T cells. The receptors were sampled from a human donor in good health. Some libraries in this study had Jurkat cell RNA spiked in.

In its sample, this clonotype was seen many times. The chain uses TRBV4-3 and TRBJ2-7, with D perhaps TRBD2 (6 bases). Per the germline V gene, CDR1 is LGHNA and CDR2 is YSLEER. Trimming pared 0 bases from V and 2 bases from J, leaving 14 bases between. The CDR3 runs to 16 residues. The CDR3 region is CASSQDRGGATYEQYF. The CDR3 DNA reads TGCGCCAGCAGCCAAGATCGCGGCGGGGCGACCTACGAGCAGTACTTC.

J is TRBJ1-5 and V is TRBV7-9; 7 positions match TRBD1. CDR3 length equals 16 residues. Trimming at V came to 0 bases and at J to 1 base, leaving 3 bases not matched to a gene. Germline CDR1 reads SEHNR; CDR2 reads FQNEAQ (reference sequence). This CDR3 is CASSLAQTGSNQPQHF. The CDR3, as DNA: TGTGCCAGCAGCTTAGCGCAGACAGGGAGCAATCAGCCCCAGCATTTT. Looking up the rest from reference TRBV7-9 and TRBJ1-5 gives the full variable domain: DTGVSQNPRHKITKRGQNVTFRCDPISEHNRLYWYRQTLGQGPEFLTYFQNEAQLEKSRLLSDRFSAERPKGSFSTLEIQRTEQGDSAMYLCASSLAQTGSNQPQHFGDGTRLSIL.

A remark on this clonotype: It is unclear where the CDR3 begins or ends on the DNA, so no DNA is shown, and the CDR3 is as TCRdb lists it. This chain links TRBV5-1 with TRBJ1-1. Germline CDR1 and CDR2: SGHRS and YFSETQ. The CDR3 has 14 residues if both end residues are counted. CDR3 amino acids: CASSLFGEGTGAFF.

As regards this clonotype: One junction end disagrees with the germline gene, perhaps due to a read error. The CDR3 here is CASSLVGRNSIRRERFF. The DNA for the CDR3 is TGTGCCAGCAGCTTAGTGGGTAGAAACTCCATACGTCGTGAGCGGTTCTTC. The chain joins TRBV11-2 to TRBJ2-1; D ambiguous. Germline V gene sequence: CDR1 SGHAT, CDR2 FQNNGV. CDR3 length equals 17 residues.

This clonotype was picked up many times. The V and J genes are TRBV5-1 and TRBJ2-3; no clear D. Trimming shortened V by 2 bases and J by 6 bases, and 16 bases separated the two germline ends. Germline V gene sequence: CDR1 SGHRS, CDR2 YFSETQ. The CDR3 covers 15 residues. The CDR3 nucleotides are TGCGCCAGCAGCTTTGAGCATACTCTGGTGGATACGCAGTATTTT. Protein product: CASSFEHTLVDTQYF.

At least ten counts were recorded for this clonotype. The gene calls are TRBV29-1 and TRBJ2-2, with D unresolved. From germline, CDR1 is SQVTM and CDR2 ANQGSEA. This CDR3 spans 13 amino acids. The V end was cut by 5 bases, the J end by 1 base, with 8 bases between. The CDR3 DNA reads as TGCAGCGTTTGGCTGGTGAACACCGGGGAGCTGTTTTTT. Translation gives CSVWLVNTGELFF.

This clonotype has at least ten counts. In nucleotides, the CDR3 is TGTGCCAGCAGTTTCCCTAAAGGGGAGCTGTTTTTT. Translating gives CASSFPKGELFF. The gene calls are TRBV27 and TRBJ2-2, with D uncertain. The CDR3 is made up of 12 amino acids. V lost 3 bases, J lost 8 bases, and 7 bases lay in between. Germline loops: CDR1 MNHEY, CDR2 SMNVEV (reference sequence).

This clonotype has ten or more counts. The chain carries TRBV12-3 or TRBV12-4 and TRBJ2-3; 9 bases are shared with TRBD1. The CDR3 has 14 amino acids. V shed 10 bases and J 3 bases; nucleotides not matched to a gene: 8. The CDR3 DNA reads as TGTGCCACCAATAACAGGGGGCCGACAGATACGCAGTATTTT. Protein product: CATNNRGPTDTQYF.

This clonotype showed up just a few times. J is TRBJ2-1 and V is TRBV2; TRBD2 matches at 9 bases. This CDR3 is built from 14 residues. The germline CDR1 and CDR2 sequences are SNHLY and FYNNEI. The V and J ends lost 7 bases and 8 bases, in that order; junction bases with no gene match: 9. The CDR3 coding sequence is TGTGCCAGCATCATGGGACTAGCATTAGATGAGCAGTTCTTC. Protein: CASIMGLALDEQFF.